This entry is about one T cell receptor (beta chain). The data belong to a study of cytotoxic CD8 clonotypes in ibrutinib-treated CLL. Sequencing used immunoSEQ multiplex PCR; TCRdb keeps in-frame clones, though not all of them. The sample holds 100,000 to 150,000 clones, 70% to 90% seen once. Unmatched junction bases numbered 4, after V lost 1 base and J lost 5 bases. The CDR3 length is 15 residues. Germline V gene lookup returns CDR1 KGHSH and CDR2 LQKENI. The V call is TRBV18, the J call TRBJ1-1; 10 positions match TRBD1. The sequencing here drew on PBMCs, taken after 24 months of ibrutinib treatment. The TCR was taken from a human donor with chronic lymphocytic leukemia. CDR3 region: CASSPQDRGGTEAFF. In DNA form, the CDR3 reads TGTGCCAGCTCACCACAGGACAGGGGGGGTACTGAAGCTTTCTTT.